Shown below are 9 T cell receptor beta chains from a single sample sequenced in a study of beta chain features in type 1 diabetes. Study-wide findings and caveats: Patients with Type 1 diabetes showed moderately but significantly shorter TCRB CDR3s in all four CD4+ subsets.

These receptors' antigens are unknown. Expressed TCRB transcripts were sequenced because the entire RNA isolate underwent reverse transcription. Some clones are missing from TCRdb's copy, which holds only in-frame ones; the method was immunoSEQ multiplex PCR. Among approximately 360,000 clones listed, 10% to 15% were seen once. Material: naive CD4+ T cells from blood. Every receptor here comes from a woman between 18 and 29 years old with type 1 diabetes.

This clone was counted between two and nine times. The chain joins TRBV15 to TRBJ2-5, with 8 bases lining up with TRBD1. The CDR3 has 15 amino acids. V shed 0 bases, J shed 5 bases, and the junction held 5 bases outside the gene matches. Germline-derived CDR1 and CDR2 are LNHNV and YYDKDF (reference sequence). In DNA form, the CDR3 reads TGTGCCACCAGCAGAGATGCGACAGGGGCGGAGACCCAGTACTTC. It specifies CATSRDATGAETQYF.

The chain employs TRBV27 and TRBJ1-2, with D maybe TRBD1 (6 bases). V lost 2 bases to trimming and J lost 5 bases, with 9 bases between them. There are 13 residues in the CDR3. CDR1 is MNHEY and CDR2 is SMNVEV in the germline V gene (reference sequence). CDR3 in DNA: TGTGCCAGCAGTTTAAAGGGGGAGTATGGCTACACCTTC. It yields the protein CASSLKGEYGYTF.

V gene TRBV28 combines with J gene TRBJ2-3, with a possible D match to TRBD1 (6 bases). The CDR3 contains 16 residues. The V and J ends lost 5 bases and 4 bases respectively, with 19 bases between them. CDR1 MDHEN and CDR2 SYDVKM come from the germline V gene. For the CDR3, the DNA is TGTGCCAGCAGTCCTACCTACAGGGTGCTCGCAGATACGCAGTATTTT. It yields the protein CASSPTYRVLADTQYF.

The V and J genes are TRBV25-1 and TRBJ2-1; tentatively, D is TRBD1 (5 bases). The CDR3 consists of 15 residues. Germline assignment: CDR1 MGHDK and CDR2 SYGVNS. Trimming pared 5 bases from V and 5 bases from J, leaving 16 bases between. CDR3: CASSTTVRLNNEQFF. The CDR3 DNA is TGTGCCAGCAGTACGACAGTTAGGTTGAACAATGAGCAGTTCTTC.

This clone has only a few counts. The chain carries TRBV28 and TRBJ1-2, with D maybe TRBD1 (5 bases). Looked up from germline, CDR1 is MDHEN and CDR2 is SYDVKM. V lost 3 bases and J 4 bases, leaving 9 bases between the germline ends. The CDR3 length is 13 residues. CDR3 region: CASSFRDGYGYTF. DNA of the CDR3: TGTGCCAGCAGTTTCAGGGATGGCTATGGCTACACCTTC.

The CDR3 DNA follows: TGTGCCAGCAGCCCCGGGGTAGCGGGCAATGAGCAGTTCTTC. It is translated as CASSPGVAGNEQFF. J is TRBJ2-1 and V is TRBV7-8; TRBD2 matches 7 bases. Germline assignment: CDR1 SGHVS and CDR2 FQNEAQ. CDR3 size: 14 residues. Germline trimming cut 5 bases from V and 6 bases from J; bases unmatched to any gene: 7.

The genes are TRBV28 and TRBJ2-7; 10 bases are a match to TRBD1. Germline V gives CDR1 MDHEN, CDR2 SYDVKM. This CDR3 has 15 amino acids. Unmatched junction bases numbered 8, after V lost 4 bases and J lost 5 bases. The CDR3 protein is CASSSPGQGTDEQYF. The CDR3 region has the DNA TGTGCCAGCAGTTCCCCGGGACAGGGGACCGACGAGCAGTACTTC.

The V call is TRBV19, the J call TRBJ2-1; D may be TRBD1 (6 bases). Germline CDR1 reads LNHDA; CDR2 reads SQIVND (reference sequence). V was clipped by 5 bases and J by 0 bases, with 14 bases between them. This CDR3 is 16 amino acids long. CDR3 bases: TGTGCCAGTAGTGGGGACAAGATCGACTCCTACAATGAGCAGTTCTTC. It specifies CASSGDKIDSYNEQFF. The variable domain in full, with the rest retrieved from reference TRBV19 and TRBJ2-1, is DGGITQSPKYLFRKEGQNVTLSCEQNLNHDAMYWYRQDPGQGLRLIYYSQIVNDFQKGDIAEGYSVSREKKESFPLTVTSAQKNPTAFYLCASSGDKIDSYNEQFFGPGTRLTVL.

This clone was seen more than once but under ten times. V is TRBV4-2 and J is TRBJ1-1, with no clear D. This CDR3 spans 13 amino acids. Germline V CDR1 and CDR2: LGHNA, YNFKEQ. Trimming cost V 6 bases and J 1 base, with 9 bases left between them. The DNA of the CDR3 is TGTGCCAGCAGTAACAGCCCGAACACTGAAGCTTTCTTT. Translating it yields CASSNSPNTEAFF.